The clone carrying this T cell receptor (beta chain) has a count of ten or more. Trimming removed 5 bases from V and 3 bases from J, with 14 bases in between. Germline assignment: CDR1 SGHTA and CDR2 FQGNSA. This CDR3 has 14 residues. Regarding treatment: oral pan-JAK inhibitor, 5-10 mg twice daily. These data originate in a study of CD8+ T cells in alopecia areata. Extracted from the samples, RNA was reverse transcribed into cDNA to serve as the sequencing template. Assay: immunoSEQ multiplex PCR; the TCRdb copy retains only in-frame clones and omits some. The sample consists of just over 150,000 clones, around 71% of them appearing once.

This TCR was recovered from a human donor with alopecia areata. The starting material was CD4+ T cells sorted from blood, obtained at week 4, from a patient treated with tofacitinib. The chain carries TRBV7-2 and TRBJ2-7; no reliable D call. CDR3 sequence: CASSKWGLGYEQYF. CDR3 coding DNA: TGTGCCAGCAGCAAGTGGGGTCTCGGCTACGAGCAGTACTTC.